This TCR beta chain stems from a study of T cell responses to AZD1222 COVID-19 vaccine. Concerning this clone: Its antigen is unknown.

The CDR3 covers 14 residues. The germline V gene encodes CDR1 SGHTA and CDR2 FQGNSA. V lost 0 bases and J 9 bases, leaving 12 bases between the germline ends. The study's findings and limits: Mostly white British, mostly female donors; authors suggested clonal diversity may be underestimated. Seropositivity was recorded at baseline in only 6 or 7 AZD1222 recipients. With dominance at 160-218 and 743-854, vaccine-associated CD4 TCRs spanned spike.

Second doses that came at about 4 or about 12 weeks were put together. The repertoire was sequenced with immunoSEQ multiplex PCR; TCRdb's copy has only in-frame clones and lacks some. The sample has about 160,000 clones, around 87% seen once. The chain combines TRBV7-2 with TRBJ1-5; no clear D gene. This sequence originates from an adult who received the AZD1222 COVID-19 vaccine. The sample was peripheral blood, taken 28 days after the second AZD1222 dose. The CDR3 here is CASSLAMGPGPQHF. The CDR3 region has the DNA TGTGCCAGCAGCTTAGCCATGGGCCCTGGGCCCCAGCATTTT.